The 30 T cell receptor beta chains given below trace back to one sample, sequenced in a study of blood T cells in healthy people across ages. Through a sample-barcoded 5' primer and a J-beta primer mix, a second PCR was run for roughly 6 to 11 cycles. TCRdb re-called the 5' RACE reads through MiXCR, storing one row per CDR3 protein. This table has around 1.5 million distinct CDR3 sequences, approximately 38% appearing once. Source material: blood. These receptors were collected from a young woman in good health.

This clonotype has only a few counts. J is TRBJ2-1 and V is TRBV20-1; no definite D call. Germline CDR1 is DFQATT and CDR2 is SNEGSKA (reference sequence). Trimming stripped 3 bases from V and 2 bases from J, with 11 bases between. The CDR3 length is 14 residues. This CDR3 is CSASPLVPYNEQFF. As DNA, the CDR3 is TGCAGTGCTAGTCCCCTAGTCCCCTACAATGAGCAGTTCTTC.

Comment on this clonotype: A read error is possible here, since a much larger clone lies one base away. The rearrangement joins TRBV24-1 to TRBJ2-1; D remains unclear. With 7 bases removed from V and 0 bases from J, the gap between germline ends came to 6 bases. This CDR3 is 13 amino acids long. The germline V gene encodes CDR1 KGHDR and CDR2 SFDVKD. The CDR3 loop reads CATSQSSYNEQFF. The CDR3 region has the DNA TGTGCCACCAGCCAGAGCTCCTACAATGAGCAGTTCTTC.

The chain is built from TRBV6-1 and TRBJ1-1, with D perhaps matching TRBD1 (5 bases). The CDR3 is made up of 14 amino acids. In germline, CDR1 is MNHNS, CDR2 SASEGT. The V gene lost 3 bases and the J gene lost 7 bases, with 15 bases spanning the gap. This chain's CDR3 is CASSDSGITGEAFF. In DNA form, the CDR3 reads TGTGCCAGCAGTGATTCAGGGATTACAGGTGAAGCTTTCTTT.

The chain is built from TRBV15 and TRBJ2-5; the D is unclear. The CDR3 runs to 13 residues. The ends were cut back, 0 bases at V and 2 bases at J, with 4 bases in the middle. CDR1 is LNHNV, CDR2 YYDKDF, per germline (reference sequence). CDR3 coding DNA: TGTGCCACCAGCAGAGATAAGCAAGAGACCCAGTACTTC. Residues: CATSRDKQETQYF.

This clonotype was seen a few times. V gene TRBV2 combines with J gene TRBJ2-1, with TRBD2 matching over 7 bases. The CDR3 is 15 amino acids. V shed 7 bases and J 8 bases; nucleotides not matched to a gene: 14. Germline lookup yields CDR1 SNHLY and CDR2 FYNNEI. The CDR3 loop reads CASTHGLELLDEQFF. In DNA form, the CDR3 reads TGTGCCAGCACGCATGGACTAGAGCTTCTTGATGAGCAGTTCTTC.

This clonotype has only a few counts. This chain's CDR3 is CASSVRTTDTQYF. The CDR3 nucleotides are TGCGCCAGCAGCGTCAGGACCACAGATACGCAGTATTTT. The chain carries TRBV5-1 and TRBJ2-3; D remains unclear. The V and J ends lost 4 bases and 2 bases respectively, with 8 bases between them. Per germline, CDR1 SGHRS and CDR2 YFSETQ. The CDR3 extends over 13 amino acids. Complete variable domain (other parts from reference TRBV5-1 and TRBJ2-3): KAGVTQTPRYLIKTRGQQVTLSCSPISGHRSVSWYQQTPGQGLQFLFEYFSETQRNKGNFPGRFSGRQFSNSRSEMNVSTLELGDSALYLCASSVRTTDTQYFGPGTRLTVL.

The J gene is TRBJ2-2, the V gene TRBV12-3 or TRBV12-4; 9 positions match TRBD1. There are 14 residues in the CDR3. With 6 bases clipped from V and 7 bases from J, the junction kept 6 bases outside the gene matches. CDR3 nucleotide sequence: TGTGCCAGCAGCGGGACAGGGTACGGCGGGGAGCTGTTTTTT. Its translation is CASSGTGYGGELFF.

This rearrangement joins TRBV5-1 to TRBJ2-1; 8 nucleotides line up with TRBD1. CDR1 is SGHRS and CDR2 is YFSETQ in the germline V gene. Losses at the gene ends were 1 base for V and 5 bases for J; bases not matched to a gene: 5. This CDR3 has 15 amino acids. CDR3 residues: CASSLPQGANNEQFF. DNA for the CDR3: TGCGCCAGCAGCTTGCCCCAGGGGGCAAACAATGAGCAGTTCTTC.

This clonotype showed up just a few times. The chain has TRBV12-5 and TRBJ1-4; D is unclear. CDR3 length equals 15 residues. The germline V gene has CDR1 LGHNT and CDR2 FRNRAP. Trimming took off 6 bases at V and 2 bases at J, with 13 bases between the two ends. The CDR3 here is CASGLAARTNEKLFF. The CDR3 DNA follows: TGTGCTAGTGGCCTAGCGGCGCGGACTAATGAAAAACTGTTTTTT.

V gene TRBV10-3 combines with J gene TRBJ2-5; D unresolved. V was trimmed by 6 bases and J by 5 bases, leaving 16 bases between them. Looked up from germline, CDR1 is ENHRY and CDR2 is SYGVKD. The CDR3 spans 14 residues. The CDR3 DNA follows: TGTGCCATCAGGCTCGGGCTCCGTGACGAGACCCAGTACTTC. This translates into CAIRLGLRDETQYF.

The chain joins TRBV24-1 to TRBJ1-2; D is unclear. Trimming removed 9 bases from V and 7 bases from J, with 17 bases in between. The germline V gene encodes CDR1 KGHDR and CDR2 SFDVKD. The CDR3 loop spans 13 amino acids. The CDR3: CATCFERAVGYTF. The CDR3 bases are TGTGCCACCTGCTTTGAGAGGGCTGTTGGCTACACCTTC.

This clonotype was seen a handful of times. The V gene is TRBV9, the J gene TRBJ1-6, with a possible D match to TRBD1 (5 bases). Germline assignment: CDR1 SGDLS and CDR2 YYNGEE. The germline V and J ends were trimmed by 0 bases and 10 bases, with 17 bases remaining between them. This CDR3 comprises 16 residues. CDR3 DNA sequence: TGTGCCAGCAGCGTAGGGCGGGCAGGGTATGAATCACCCCTCCACTTT. It codes for CASSVGRAGYESPLHF.

Of note for this clonotype: The junction shows a germline mismatch at one end, possibly a read error. The chain links TRBV6-5 to TRBJ2-3, with 14 bases aligning to TRBD2. Germline CDR1 reads MNHEY; CDR2 reads SVGAGI. The CDR3 has 16 residues. CDR3 bases: TGCGCCAGCAGGTCCGGACTAGCGGGAGGTGGGGATACGCAGTATTTT. Translated, it gives CASRSGLAGGGDTQYF.

The table lists this clonotype with a few counts. The J gene is TRBJ1-1, the V gene TRBV9; D call uncertain. With 0 bases removed from V and 0 bases from J, the gap between germline ends came to 6 bases. The CDR3 contains 14 residues. Germline V gene sequence: CDR1 SGDLS, CDR2 YYNGEE. The CDR3 loop is CASSVAGMNTEAFF. CDR3 sequence (DNA): TGTGCCAGCAGCGTAGCGGGCATGAACACTGAAGCTTTCTTT.

Remarks on this clonotype: A much bigger clone sits one base away, suggesting this may be a read error. This chain uses TRBV7-9 with TRBJ2-5; 11 bases match TRBD1. This CDR3 has 16 amino acids. Germline V lookup: CDR1 SEHNR, CDR2 FQNEAQ (reference sequence). CDR3: CTSSFGDRGAQETQYF. Here the CDR3 DNA reads TGTACCAGCAGCTTCGGGGACAGGGGGGCGCAAGAGACCCAGTACTTC.

The genes are TRBV5-5 and TRBJ2-5; D is possibly TRBD2 (5 bases). The CDR3 has 15 amino acids. The germline V gene encodes CDR1 SGHKS and CDR2 YYEKEE (reference sequence). V lost 0 bases and J 5 bases, leaving 14 bases between the germline ends. CDR3 nucleotide sequence: TGTGCCAGCAGCTTGGTCGGCACCGGCGGGGAGACCCAGTACTTC. Its protein is CASSLVGTGGETQYF.

V is TRBV5-1 and J is TRBJ2-7; 7 positions agree with TRBD2. Germline-derived CDR1 and CDR2 are SGHRS and YFSETQ. There are 14 residues in the CDR3. V lost 2 bases and J lost 4; bases outside the gene matches: 6. The CDR3 sequence is CASSLGREWYEQYF. The CDR3 DNA reads as TGCGCCAGCAGCTTAGGGCGGGAGTGGTACGAGCAGTACTTC. Full variable domain (rest looked up from reference TRBV5-1 and TRBJ2-7): KAGVTQTPRYLIKTRGQQVTLSCSPISGHRSVSWYQQTPGQGLQFLFEYFSETQRNKGNFPGRFSGRQFSNSRSEMNVSTLELGDSALYLCASSLGREWYEQYFGPGTRLTVT.

The chain is built from TRBV7-9 and TRBJ2-3; possible D gene TRBD2, 6 bases. V was cut by 3 bases and J by 4 bases, with 14 bases left in between. There are 15 residues in the CDR3. CDR1 is SEHNR and CDR2 is FQNEAQ in the germline V gene (reference sequence). Here the CDR3 reads CASSLRLVSADTQYF. Here the CDR3 DNA reads TGTGCCAGCAGCTTGAGACTAGTTTCGGCAGATACGCAGTATTTT.

J is TRBJ2-3 and V is TRBV20-1, with 8 nucleotides matching TRBD2. The germline CDR1 and CDR2 sequences are DFQATT and SNEGSKA (reference sequence). This CDR3 spans 14 amino acids. Losses at the gene ends were 5 bases for V and 5 bases for J; bases not matched to a gene: 9. The CDR3 nucleotides are TGCAGTGCTCTGACTAGCGTGGAGAAAGATACGCAGTATTTT. This codes for CSALTSVEKDTQYF.

This clonotype was seen only a few times. The chain joins TRBV5-1 to TRBJ2-2; 9 positions match TRBD2. Germline values: CDR1 SGHRS, CDR2 YFSETQ. V was clipped by 1 base and J by 1 base; unmatched bases: 5. CDR3 size: 17 residues. DNA of the CDR3: TGCGCCAGCAGCTTGATAGCGGGAGTAAGGAACACCGGGGAGCTGTTTTTT. Translation: CASSLIAGVRNTGELFF.

The rearrangement uses TRBV20-1 and TRBJ1-5, with 10 bases lining up with TRBD1. The germline CDR1 and CDR2 sequences are DFQATT and SNEGSKA (reference sequence). The CDR3 consists of 17 residues. J gave up 1 base and V 5 bases, and 11 bases lay outside the gene matches. The CDR3 DNA reads as TGCAGTGCTCGATTGGACAGGGGGACGAGGAGCAATCAGCCCCAGCATTTT. Its translation is CSARLDRGTRSNQPQHF.

The V gene is TRBV5-1, the J gene TRBJ1-1; 9 bases agree with TRBD1. V shed 4 bases, J shed 4 bases, and the junction held 8 bases outside the gene matches. The CDR3 consists of 15 residues. Germline CDR1 reads SGHRS; CDR2 reads YFSETQ. The CDR3 coding sequence is TGCGCCAGCAGCACCTCGGACAGGGGTGGCACTGAAGCTTTCTTT. Translating gives CASSTSDRGGTEAFF. Filled out from reference TRBV5-1 and TRBJ1-1, the complete variable domain reads KAGVTQTPRYLIKTRGQQVTLSCSPISGHRSVSWYQQTPGQGLQFLFEYFSETQRNKGNFPGRFSGRQFSNSRSEMNVSTLELGDSALYLCASSTSDRGGTEAFFGQGTRLTVV.

The V call is TRBV20-1, the J call TRBJ2-5; TRBD1 matches 7 bases. Germline V CDR1 and CDR2: DFQATT, SNEGSKA (reference sequence). The CDR3 extends over 13 amino acids. Trimming removed 4 bases from V and 2 bases from J; junction bases left unmatched: 4. The CDR3 spells CSAKGQLQETQYF. CDR3 nucleotides: TGCAGTGCTAAGGGACAGCTACAAGAGACCCAGTACTTC.

The CDR3 DNA follows: TGTGCCAGCAGCGTCTACGGGGGGGGTACAGATACGCAGTATTTT. Its translation is CASSVYGGGTDTQYF. The chain uses TRBV9 and TRBJ2-3; the match to TRBD2 covers 8 bases. Trimming took 2 bases from V and 3 from J; bases not matched to a gene: 5. This CDR3 contains 15 residues. Germline CDR1 is SGDLS and CDR2 is YYNGEE.

The chain recombines TRBV30 with TRBJ2-1; 7 bases line up with TRBD1. Unmatched junction bases numbered 10, after V lost 4 bases and J lost 4 bases. Germline V lookup: CDR1 GTSNPN, CDR2 SVGIG (reference sequence). The length of the CDR3 is 15 residues. The CDR3 nucleotides are TGTGCCTGGACCCTACGCTTGGGACAGTACAATGAGCAGTTCTTC. Protein product: CAWTLRLGQYNEQFF.

This chain connects TRBV12-3 or TRBV12-4 to TRBJ1-1; no clear D. The CDR3 runs 12 residues. V was trimmed by 7 bases and J by 5 bases, leaving 11 bases between them. CDR3 DNA sequence: TGTGCCAGCAAGTTTCGGGGAACTGAAGCTTTCTTT. Translation gives CASKFRGTEAFF.

The V call is TRBV28, the J call TRBJ1-2, with 9 nucleotides matching TRBD1. CDR3 length: 13 amino acids. V shed 6 bases and J 8 bases; nucleotides not matched to a gene: 7. CDR1 and CDR2 from the germline V gene are MDHEN and SYDVKM. The CDR3 nucleotides read TGTGCCAGCAGGAAACAGGGGGCGGGCGGCTACACCTTC. Translating gives CASRKQGAGGYTF.

The chain couples TRBV6-4 to TRBJ2-1, with a tentative D call TRBD2 (6 bases). Germline V CDR1 and CDR2: MRHNA, SNTAGT. This CDR3 region has 14 residues. Trimming removed 2 bases at V and 4 bases at J, with 9 bases between. Here the CDR3 reads CASSDDGGYNEQFF. The CDR3 coding sequence is TGTGCCAGCAGTGACGACGGGGGTTACAATGAGCAGTTCTTC.

The V call is TRBV11-2, the J call TRBJ1-2; D is undetermined. Germline V gene data show CDR1 as SGHAT and CDR2 as FQNNGV. The ends were cut back, 8 bases at V and 2 bases at J, with 9 bases in the middle. CDR3 length: 12 residues. The CDR3 DNA sequence: TGTGCCAGCGGAAGGACCAACTATGGCTACACCTTC. The encoded protein is CASGRTNYGYTF.

CDR3 bases: TGCAGCGTCGGACAGCGCCTAGCTAACTATGGCTACACCTTC. Translated: CSVGQRLANYGYTF. The V call is TRBV29-1, the J call TRBJ1-2, with a weak D call TRBD1 (6 bases). CDR3 length equals 14 residues. Germline CDR1 reads SQVTM; CDR2 reads ANQGSEA. V was shortened by 6 bases and J by 0 bases, with 14 bases between the two germline ends. The full variable domain, in which reference TRBV29-1 and TRBJ1-2 provide the parts outside the CDR3, is SAVISQKPSRDICQRGTSLTIQCQVDSQVTMMFWYRQQPGQSLTLIATANQGSEATYESGFVIDKFPISRPNLTFSTLTVSNMSPEDSSIYLCSVGQRLANYGYTFGSGTRLTVV.